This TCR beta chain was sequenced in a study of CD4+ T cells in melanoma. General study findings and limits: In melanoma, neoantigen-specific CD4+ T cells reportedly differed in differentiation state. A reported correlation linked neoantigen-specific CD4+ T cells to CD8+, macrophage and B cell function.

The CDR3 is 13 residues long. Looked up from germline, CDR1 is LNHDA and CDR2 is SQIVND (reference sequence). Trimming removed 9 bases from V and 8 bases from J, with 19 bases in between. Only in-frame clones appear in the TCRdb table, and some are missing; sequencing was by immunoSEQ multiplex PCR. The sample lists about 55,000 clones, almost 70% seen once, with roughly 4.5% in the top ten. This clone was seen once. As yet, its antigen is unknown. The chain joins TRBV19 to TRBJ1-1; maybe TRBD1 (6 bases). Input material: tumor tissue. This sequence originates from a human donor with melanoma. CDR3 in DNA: TGTGCCAGCAGGGGAACGGACGGTTCGGAAGCTTTCTTT. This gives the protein CASRGTDGSEAFF.